This entry concerns a single TCR beta chain. This clonotype has just a few counts. This clone's antigen is unknown. Base-call qualities are not available, and no considerably larger clone is one nucleotide away. The sample belongs to a study of blood T cells in healthy people across ages (dated by TCRdb to the mid-2010s). Notes on the research overall: In model experiments, roughly one uniquely barcoded TCR beta cDNA molecule per two T cells was captured by template switching. To avoid experimental bias, donors of different ages were randomly spread across the sequencing lanes. The donors were split into four age groups: young (average 16 years), middle-aged (39), aged (more than 55) and long-lived (over 80). To track age-related changes in TCR beta repertoire diversity, the study relied on deep sequencing normalized with unique cDNA molecular identifiers. The study analyzed two additional independent replicas of 1 million unique cDNA reads from the same blood draw for two donors, one aged 18 to 29 and one aged 80 or older.

Reading the germline V gene gives CDR1 SGDLS and CDR2 YYNGEE. There are 14 amino acids in the CDR3, from cysteine to phenylalanine inclusive. Kept here is only the CDR3 DNA, which spans 42 bases and is read in frame from base 1. V gives up 2 bases and J gives up 1 base, and the segment between their germline ends measures 10 bases. Library generation was performed with 5' RACE. Sequencing took place on an Illumina HiSeq 2500. A second PCR of about 7 to 12 cycles was performed with a sample-barcoded 5' primer and a J-beta primer mix. A unique molecular identifier was introduced onto each TCR beta cDNA molecule by a template-switch 5' adaptor carrying 12 random nucleotides. Each sample yielded at least 2.5 million CDR3-containing paired-end reads. The Mint cDNA synthesis kit, primed by a TRBC-specific oligonucleotide, was used to synthesize first-strand cDNA from all RNA. Following uracil-DNA glycosylase treatment, a first 18-cycle PCR with universal primers M1SS and BC2_uni_R was performed on all cDNA. In the authors' own workflow: Each sample was normalized by randomly selecting 1 million high-quality reads, each carrying a distinct molecular identifier. Reads with shared molecular identifiers were discarded instead of being binned into consensus sequences. MiTCR, run with a Q25 quality threshold and the strictest error-elimination algorithm, handled CDR3 identification, clonotype clustering and error correction. A nonparametric unseen species model using Euler transformation provided a lower-bound estimate of total TCR beta diversity. TCRdb reran the public reads through fastp at Q25 and MiXCR, keeping productive beta chains. Rows matching on CDR3 protein sequence are summarized as one entry with the most common DNA and genes. TCRdb, rather than the study authors, made the V and J calls. For this sample the table gives about 1.7 million distinct CDR3 sequences, of which approximately 30% were detected only once. The ten largest clonotypes hold 7.7% of the sample.

Systemically healthy Caucasian individuals from Russia, over 30 in total and aged about 6 to 100 years, were included as donors. Approximately 10 milliliters of peripheral blood were collected from each donor into EDTA-treated Vacutainer tubes. Ficoll-Paque density-gradient centrifugation was used to isolate PBMCs, with at least 6.5 million per sample. Trizol reagent was used to extract total RNA from PBMCs, with at least 5.5 micrograms per sample. For every donor, flow cytometry on a PBMC aliquot measured the percentage of naive CD45RAhigh/CD27high T cells. Overall study results and their limits: Estimates of total diversity based on one million sequenced T cells were considered lower bounds and underestimates. Because donor CMV infection status was unknown, age-related changes in expanded clonotypes were potentially confounded. Conclusive comparison of naive and antigen-experienced compartments was prevented by the profiling of bulk unsorted PBMCs. As age increased, observed TCR beta diversity per million T cells dropped in a roughly linear way, and a significant reduction was already evident by age 40. Compared with the aged group, more naive CD4+ T cells, fewer expanded clones and increased TCR diversity were shown by the long-lived group, suggesting age selection. There was a strong correlation between observed TCR beta diversity and the percentage of naive T cells measured by flow cytometry.

Sequencing used blood. The sequence came from a woman aged 25-40 years in good health. The sequence links TRBV9 to TRBJ2-7; no D gene is confidently identified. CDR3 sequence: CASSVRAFSYEQYF. The sequenced DNA: TGTGCCAGCAGCGTTAGAGCGTTTTCCTACGAGCAGTACTTC.